Sequencing of this T cell receptor beta chain was carried out in a study of CXCR3-negative and CXCR3-positive naive CD8 T cells (dated by TCRdb to the late 2010s). Concerning the study at large: In total, about 135 million TRB reads were obtained, or roughly 1.5 +/- 0.3 million reads per library. For the TRBV-TRBJ cluster analysis, the naive subsets came from about 5 donors, while the memory cells came from 3 donors. Diversity and physicochemical repertoire analyses covered some ten donors pooled from two independent experiments. Here is what the overall study found, with its caveats: TRB CDR3s from CXCR3-positive naive cells showed higher hydrophobicity (lower Kidera factor 4), lower energy, and higher strength and volume indices than CXCR3-negative naive cells. Surface CD5, linked to self-reactivity in mice, was comparable between naive subsets; TCR interaction strength was therefore also inferred from TRB CDR3 physicochemical properties. Freshly isolated PBMCs were used for most assays because CXCR3 expression partially decreased after cryopreservation. Comparably high repertoire diversity was found in both naive subsets, whereas much lower repertoire diversity was found in memory CD8+ T cells. Naive CXCR3-negative and CXCR3-positive cells from the same donor showed similar TRBV-TRBJ usage, whereas memory cells showed distinct patterns.

Each CD8+ T cell subset was flow-sorted in triplicate, and 300,000 or so cells per subset were placed directly into RLT lysis buffer. Naive CD8+ T cells were defined stringently as CD45RO-CCR7+CD27+CD95- to exclude memory contaminants. Standard density gradient centrifugation was used to isolate peripheral blood mononuclear cells from buffy coats. A FACSAria III was used to flow-sort naive CD8+ T cells into CXCR3-negative and CXCR3-positive populations. An RNeasy Mini Kit was used to extract total RNA from the sorted cells. The sequencing machine was a NextSeq 550. The Human TCR Profiling Kit (MiLaboratory) was used to make UMI-labeled 5' RACE TRB cDNA libraries. cDNA synthesis used the entire amount of extracted RNA, and PCR amplification then used the entire amount of cDNA produced. Libraries were prepared in parallel with an identical number of PCR cycles. Concerning the study's data processing: About 53,000 +/- 9,400 unique UMI-labeled TRB cDNA molecules per library were extracted with MIGEC and MiXCR, with at least two reads per UMI required. On average, each library contained roughly 40,000 +/- 10,000 functional in-frame TRB CDR3 nucleotide clonotypes without stop codons. After downsampling to 5000 UMI-labeled TRB molecules per sample, diversity metrics, including normalized Shannon-Wiener and Chao1, were computed in VDJtools. For the central five CDR3 residues, VDJtools calculated physicochemical properties weighted by clonotype size, namely interaction energy, strength, volume and Kidera factor 4. With the reads reprocessed by TCRdb, a single entry stands for each CDR3 protein sequence and no DNA is reported. TCRdb's processing, not the study's, gives the V and J calls here. This sample's listing comprises over 95,000 distinct CDR3 sequences. The ten biggest clones cover around 0.35% of the sample.

Concerning this clonotype itself: Its antigen has not been determined.

What was sequenced was naive CXCR3+ CD8+ T cells from blood. In light of the paper, this sample's cell subset or site label describes: CD45RO-CCR7+CD27+CD95- naive CD8+ T cells expressing CXCR3 (TNR3+). This receptor was taken from a human donor in good health. Some clones in this sample may be carry-over from other donors' samples.

The CDR3 has the sequence CSATAARKAWTEAFF. The chain uses TRBV20-1 and TRBJ1-1. CDR1 and CDR2, per the germline V gene (reference sequence), are DFQATT and SNEGSKA. Taken from cysteine to phenylalanine, the CDR3 has 15 residues. No DNA sequence was recorded.